The 11 T cell receptor beta chains reported below all come from one sample, sequenced in a study of control samples from healthy donors and cancer patients. Some clones are missing from TCRdb's copy, which holds only in-frame ones; the method was immunoSEQ multiplex PCR. Here the sample spans around 110,000 clones, around 89% being singletons. The sequenced sample was PBMCs. The receptors stem from a woman in her forties or fifties with colorectal cancer.

The chain employs TRBV5-1 and TRBJ1-2; maybe TRBD1 (6 bases). Trimming shortened V by 4 bases and J by 0 bases, and 13 bases separated the two germline ends. The V gene's germline CDR1 is SGHRS and CDR2 YFSETQ. This CDR3 has 15 amino acids. Written as DNA, the CDR3 is TGCGCCAGCAGCCCCGGACAGCCCACTAACTATGGCTACACCTTC. Translating gives CASSPGQPTNYGYTF.

This chain joins TRBV7-8 and TRBJ1-1, with D maybe TRBD1 (5 bases). This CDR3 has 16 residues. Germline V CDR1 and CDR2: SGHVS, FQNEAQ. Trimming took 5 bases from V and 4 from J, leaving 20 bases between them. CDR3 sequence: CASSPQTPRGGTEAFF. The CDR3 region has the DNA TGTGCCAGCAGCCCACAGACCCCCCGCGGGGGCACTGAAGCTTTCTTT.

This chain uses TRBV3-1 (or the pseudogene TRBV3-2) with TRBJ2-7; the match to TRBD1 covers 7 bases. The germline V gene has CDR1 LGHDT and CDR2 YNNKEL (reference sequence). The CDR3 contains 13 residues. V trimming: 5 bases; J trimming: 5 bases; junction bases outside the gene matches: 6. The CDR3 spells CASSTTGSHEQYF. The CDR3 coding sequence is TGTGCCAGCAGCACGACAGGGTCCCACGAGCAGTACTTC.

CDR3 bases: TGTGCCAGCAAAGACCGGGACAGGGGAATCACCGGGGAGCTGTTTTTT. Translating it yields CASKDRDRGITGELFF. V and J are TRBV28 and TRBJ2-2; 10 bases match TRBD1. In germline, CDR1 is MDHEN, CDR2 SYDVKM. V lost 7 bases, J lost 4 bases, and 9 bases stayed unmatched. The CDR3 loop spans 16 amino acids.

V gene TRBV4-1 combines with J gene TRBJ2-1; 9 nucleotides line up with TRBD2. CDR1 is MGHRA, CDR2 YSYEKL, per germline. This CDR3 comprises 16 residues. After removal of 1 base from V and 3 bases from J, the junction contained 4 bases not matched to a gene. CDR3: CASSQGSGSFYNEQFF. DNA of the CDR3: TGCGCCAGCAGCCAAGGTAGCGGGAGTTTCTACAATGAGCAGTTCTTC.

This CDR3 is CASSESRPFTDTQYF. In DNA, the CDR3 is TGCGCCAGCAGTGAGTCGAGGCCCTTCACAGATACGCAGTATTTT. This chain uses TRBV10-1 with TRBJ2-3; D not resolved. CDR1 and CDR2 (germline): WNHNN, SYGVQD (reference sequence). V was shortened by 0 bases and J by 2 bases, with 9 bases between the two germline ends. The length of the CDR3 is 15 residues.

The V and J genes are TRBV9 and TRBJ1-2; D gene unclear. Trimming stripped 3 bases from V and 4 bases from J, with 4 bases between. This CDR3 contains 11 residues. Germline V gene lookup returns CDR1 SGDLS and CDR2 YYNGEE. This CDR3 is CASSGSYGYTF. Here the CDR3 DNA reads TGTGCCAGCAGCGGTAGCTATGGCTACACCTTC.

The genes are TRBV11-2 and TRBJ2-1; D may be TRBD1 or TRBD2 (5 bases each). The germline V gene encodes CDR1 SGHAT and CDR2 FQNNGV. Between the trimmed V and J ends, which lost 5 bases and 8 bases, there was a span of 10 bases. The CDR3 contains 12 residues. CDR3 in DNA: TGTGCCAGCAGCCCCGGGACGGATGAGCAGTTCTTC. This sequence encodes CASSPGTDEQFF. The full variable domain, with the rest looked up from reference TRBV11-2 and TRBJ2-1, is EAGVAQSPRYKIIEKRQSVAFWCNPISGHATLYWYQQILGQGPKLLIQFQNNGVVDDSQLPKDRFSAERLKGVDSTLKIQPAKLEDSAVYLCASSPGTDEQFFGPGTRLTVL.

Regarding this clone: The conserved phenylalanine or tryptophan normally closing the CDR3 is absent here, so this likely arose from a read error. The chain carries TRBV15 and TRBJ2-3, with D maybe TRBD1 (7 bases). Germline CDR1 is LNHNV and CDR2 is YYDKDF (reference sequence). The CDR3 is 15 residues long. V shed 5 bases and J shed 0 bases, with 12 bases lying between them. This CDR3 reads CATSPGGRSTDTQYL. The CDR3 region has the DNA TGTGCCACCAGCCCAGGGGGGAGAAGCACAGATACGCAGTATCTT.

The V and J genes are TRBV2 and TRBJ2-7; D unclear. In germline, CDR1 is SNHLY, CDR2 FYNNEI. The CDR3 covers 14 residues. V was trimmed by 4 bases and J by 1 base, leaving 11 bases between them. The CDR3 here is CASSVDLGSYEQYF. CDR3 coding DNA: TGTGCCAGCAGTGTGGACCTCGGGTCCTACGAGCAGTACTTC. Full variable domain (remainder filled in from reference TRBV2 and TRBJ2-7): EPEVTQTPSHQVTQMGQEVILRCVPISNHLYFYWYRQILGQKVEFLVSFYNNEISEKSEIFDDQFSVERPDGSNFTLKIRSTKLEDSAMYFCASSVDLGSYEQYFGPGTRLTVT.

The chain combines TRBV30 with TRBJ1-1, with D unresolved. Germline V CDR1 and CDR2: GTSNPN, SVGIG (reference sequence). The CDR3 totals 13 residues. The V and J ends lost 2 bases and 5 bases respectively, with 12 bases between them. The DNA for the CDR3 is TGTGCCTGGAGTCGCCGCGGGGTAACTGAAGCTTTCTTT. Protein product: CAWSRRGVTEAFF.